The 7 T cell receptor beta chains below were found in one sample sequenced in a study of T cells in Graves' hyperthyroidism and ophthalmopathy. Amplified regions were TCR beta CDR3 sequences from RNA transcripts. The HTBI primer set was used in a first-round RT-PCR of the TCR CDR3. One entry per CDR3 protein, called by TCRdb with MiXCR from the multiplex PCR reads. The repertoire holds 400,000 or so distinct CDR3 sequences, with 12% to 15% as singletons. Sequencing input: blood. All receptors come from a woman in her fifties or sixties with Graves' ophthalmopathy.

This clonotype was found a few times. The genes are TRBV20-1 and TRBJ2-2; 10 nucleotides match TRBD2. This CDR3 is 13 amino acids long. V was pared by 0 bases and J by 14 bases, with 6 bases of the junction left unmatched. From germline, CDR1 is DFQATT and CDR2 SNEGSKA (reference sequence). Here the CDR3 reads CSARDPSGGDLFF. CDR3 coding DNA: TGCAGTGCTAGAGATCCTAGCGGGGGAGACCTGTTTTTT.

The CDR3 loop reads CATGTPNQPQHF. CDR3 in DNA: TGTGCCACCGGGACACCTAATCAGCCCCAGCATTTT. J is TRBJ1-5 and V is TRBV10-3, with D perhaps TRBD1 (6 bases). CDR3 size: 12 residues. V lost 10 bases to trimming and J lost 4 bases, with 11 bases between them. Germline V lookup: CDR1 ENHRY, CDR2 SYGVKD.

The chain links TRBV19 to TRBJ2-5; possible D gene TRBD2, 5 bases. The germline CDR1 and CDR2 sequences are LNHDA and SQIVND (reference sequence). CDR3 length: 15 residues. V was cut by 8 bases and J by 4 bases, with 20 bases left in between. Written as DNA, the CDR3 is TGTGCCAGTCGAGACCGGACGGGAAGGTCAGAGACCCAGTACTTC. This encodes CASRDRTGRSETQYF.

This clonotype was observed at least ten times. V usage is TRBV18 and J usage is TRBJ2-7, with D perhaps TRBD1 (5 bases). Germline lookup yields CDR1 KGHSH and CDR2 LQKENI. This CDR3 has 13 amino acids. Between the trimmed V and J ends, which lost 3 bases and 6 bases, there was a span of 12 bases. The CDR3 DNA sequence: TGTGCCAGCTCACCTCCACAGGTTCTCGAGCAGTACTTC. Translating it yields CASSPPQVLEQYF.

This clonotype was counted between two and nine times. The V and J genes are TRBV3-1 and TRBJ2-3; 7 bases are shared with TRBD2. The CDR3 spans 15 residues. The germline V gene encodes CDR1 LGHDT and CDR2 YNNKEL (reference sequence). The V and J ends lost 8 bases and 1 base, in that order; junction bases with no gene match: 9. CDR3 amino acids: CASGQRGRGTDTQYF. The CDR3 DNA reads as TGTGCCAGCGGGCAGCGGGGAAGGGGCACAGATACGCAGTATTTT.

This clonotype was seen at least ten times. The chain links TRBV28 to TRBJ2-2, with 9 bases fitting TRBD2. CDR3 length: 16 residues. The ends lost 4 bases at V and 4 bases at J; junction bases unmatched: 7. Germline V gene data show CDR1 as MDHEN and CDR2 as SYDVKM. The CDR3 is CASSSFSGSVTGELFF. Written as DNA, the CDR3 is TGTGCCAGCAGTTCCTTTAGCGGGAGCGTCACCGGGGAGCTGTTTTTT.

This clonotype has more than one count but fewer than ten. The CDR3 is CASSQEPGRSLWPQHF. CDR3 DNA: TGTGCCAGCAGCCAAGAGCCGGGACGGAGTTTGTGGCCCCAGCATTTT. The chain uses TRBV14 and TRBJ1-5, with D perhaps matching TRBD1 (5 bases). V was cut by 0 bases and J by 9 bases, with 18 bases left in between. CDR3 length: 16 residues. Germline CDR1 SGHDN, CDR2 FVKESK.